This entry features one T cell receptor (beta chain) sequence. The antigen is not known. These data are taken from a study of cytomegalovirus exposure and HLA in healthy donors. The study's findings and limits: The tendency of first-cohort TCR clusters to co-occur in the roughly 110 validation repertoires was the finding of a later analysis. Most TCR sequences were rare, but some public TCRs occurred in many donors. Investigators reported around 150 TCR beta chains as tied to cytomegalovirus.

Assay used: immunoSEQ multiplex PCR; TCRdb lists only in-frame clones, some missing. The table records 200,000 to 250,000 clones, about nine tenths of them present only once. What was sequenced was PBMCs. The TCR comes from a woman under 30 in good health and CMV-seropositive.

The CDR3 nucleotides are TGTGCCAGCAGCTTGGCCCTGTCCGGGTACGGCTACGAGCAGTACTTC. Its protein product is CASSLALSGYGYEQYF. The V gene is TRBV5-6, the J gene TRBJ2-7; D remains ambiguous. Trimming cost V 0 bases and J 3 bases, with 16 bases left between them. Germline CDR1 SGHDT, CDR2 YYEEEE. There are 16 residues in the CDR3.